The clone carrying this T cell receptor (beta chain) was counted a few times. Amplification targeted TCR beta CDR3 regions from RNA transcripts. The TCR CDR3 first-round RT-PCR relied on the HTBI primer set. TCRdb re-called the multiplex PCR reads with MiXCR, one entry per CDR3 protein. This sample has under 450,000 distinct CDR3 sequences, with about a sixth found just once. It was considered stable Graves' hyperthyroidism when ophthalmopathy did not progress within 18 months. Newly diagnosed patients aged 18 to 65 had hyperthyroidism of under 2 months' duration. Patients were excluded because of uncontrolled infection, other autoimmune disease, pregnancy or lactation. The source of the sample is a study of T cells in Graves' hyperthyroidism and ophthalmopathy. Sequences were obtained from blood. This TCR was sampled from a woman between 18 and 29 years old with Graves' hyperthyroidism.

CDR3 DNA: TGTGCCAGCAGCTACGCCGGGACTAGCGGGGGGGCCTTTCAAGAGACCCAGTACTTC. The encoded protein is CASSYAGTSGGAFQETQYF. The chain has TRBV7-9 and TRBJ2-5; 16 bases match TRBD2. The V gene end was trimmed by 4 bases and the J gene end by 2 bases; junction bases not matched to a gene: 10. Germline lookup yields CDR1 SEHNR and CDR2 FQNEAQ (reference sequence). The CDR3 sequence is 19 residues long.